This paragraph covers one T cell receptor (beta chain) sequence. Compared with germline, one end of the junction differs, possibly owing to a read error. The data were obtained in a study of blood T cell repertoires in COVID-19. Germline-derived CDR1 and CDR2 are SSHAT and FNYEAQ (reference sequence). The CDR3 consists of 17 residues. Some clones are missing from TCRdb's copy, which holds only in-frame ones; the method was immunoSEQ multiplex PCR. The sample has around 180,000 clones, 86% seen once. This TCR was sampled from a woman aged 25 to 39 who had recovered from COVID-19. Sample: PBMCs or T cells enriched from blood (not recorded which). The chain uses TRBV7-7 and TRBJ2-2; TRBD2 matches 12 bases. The CDR3 sequence is CASSLGRTSGKTGELFF. The DNA for the CDR3 is TGTGCTAGCAGCTTAGGAAGGACTAGCGGGAAAACCGGGGAGCTGTTTTTT.